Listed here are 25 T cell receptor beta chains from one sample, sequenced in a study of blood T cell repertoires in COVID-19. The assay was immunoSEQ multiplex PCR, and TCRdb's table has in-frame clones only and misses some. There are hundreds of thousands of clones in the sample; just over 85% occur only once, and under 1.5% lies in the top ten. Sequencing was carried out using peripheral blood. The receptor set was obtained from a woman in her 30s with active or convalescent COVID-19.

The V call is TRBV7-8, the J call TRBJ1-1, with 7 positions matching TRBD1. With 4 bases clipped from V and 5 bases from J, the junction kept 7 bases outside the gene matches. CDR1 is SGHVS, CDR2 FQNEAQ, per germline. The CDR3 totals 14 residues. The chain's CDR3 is CASSSGTAGTEAFF. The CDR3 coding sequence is TGTGCCAGCAGCTCAGGGACAGCTGGGACTGAAGCTTTCTTT.

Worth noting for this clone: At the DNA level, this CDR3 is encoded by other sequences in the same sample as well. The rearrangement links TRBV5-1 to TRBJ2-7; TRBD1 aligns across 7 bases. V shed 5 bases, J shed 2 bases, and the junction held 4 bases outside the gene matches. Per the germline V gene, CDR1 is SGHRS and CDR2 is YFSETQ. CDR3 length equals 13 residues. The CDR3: CASSPGQTYEQYF. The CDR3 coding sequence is TGCGCCAGCAGTCCGGGACAGACCTACGAGCAGTACTTC.

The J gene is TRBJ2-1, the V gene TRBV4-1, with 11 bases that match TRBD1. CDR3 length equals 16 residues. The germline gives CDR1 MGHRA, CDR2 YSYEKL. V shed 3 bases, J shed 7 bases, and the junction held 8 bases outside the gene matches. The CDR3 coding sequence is TGCGCCAGCAGCCAGGGGAGGGGACAGGGGGGGAATGAGCAGTTCTTC. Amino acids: CASSQGRGQGGNEQFF.

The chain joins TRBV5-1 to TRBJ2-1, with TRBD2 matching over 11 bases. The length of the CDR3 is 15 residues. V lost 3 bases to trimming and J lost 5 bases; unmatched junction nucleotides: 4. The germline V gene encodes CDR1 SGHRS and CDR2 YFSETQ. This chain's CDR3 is CASSSTGLADNEQFF. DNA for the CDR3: TGCGCCAGCAGCTCTACGGGACTAGCGGACAATGAGCAGTTCTTC.

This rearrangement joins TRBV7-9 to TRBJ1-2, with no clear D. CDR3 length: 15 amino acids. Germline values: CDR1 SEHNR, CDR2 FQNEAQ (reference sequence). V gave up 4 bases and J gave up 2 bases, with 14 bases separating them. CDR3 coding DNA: TGTGCCAGCAGCTCCCAGAAGACAAGCAACTATGGCTACACCTTC. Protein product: CASSSQKTSNYGYTF.

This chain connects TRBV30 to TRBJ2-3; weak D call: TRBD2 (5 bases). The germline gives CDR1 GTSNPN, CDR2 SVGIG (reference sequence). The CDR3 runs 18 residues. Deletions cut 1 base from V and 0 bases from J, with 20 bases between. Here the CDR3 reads CAWSGLADITGSTDTQYF. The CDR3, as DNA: TGTGCCTGGAGTGGTCTGGCCGACATTACGGGGAGCACAGATACGCAGTATTTT.

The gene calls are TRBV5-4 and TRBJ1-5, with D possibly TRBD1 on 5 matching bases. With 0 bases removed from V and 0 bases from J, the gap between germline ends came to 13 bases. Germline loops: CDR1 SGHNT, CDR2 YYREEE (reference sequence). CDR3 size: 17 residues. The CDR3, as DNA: TGTGCCAGCAGCTTGGTCTTGACAGCAAATAGCAATCAGCCCCAGCATTTT. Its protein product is CASSLVLTANSNQPQHF.

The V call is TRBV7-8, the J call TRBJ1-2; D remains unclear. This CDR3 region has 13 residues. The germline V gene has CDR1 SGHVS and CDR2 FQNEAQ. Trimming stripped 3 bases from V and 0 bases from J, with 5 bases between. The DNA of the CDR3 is TGTGCCAGCAGCTTGGAGACTAACTATGGCTACACCTTC. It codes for CASSLETNYGYTF.

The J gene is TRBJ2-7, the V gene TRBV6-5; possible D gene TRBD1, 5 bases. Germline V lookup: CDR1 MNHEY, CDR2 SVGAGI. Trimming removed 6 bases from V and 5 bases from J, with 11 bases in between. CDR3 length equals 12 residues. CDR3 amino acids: CASRQGLHEQYF. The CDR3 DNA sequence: TGTGCCAGCAGGCAGGGCCTGCACGAGCAGTACTTC.

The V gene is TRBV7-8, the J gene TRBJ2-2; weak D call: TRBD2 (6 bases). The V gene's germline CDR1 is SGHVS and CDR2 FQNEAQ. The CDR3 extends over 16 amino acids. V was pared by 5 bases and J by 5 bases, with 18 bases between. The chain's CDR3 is CASSAFVRGGTGELFF. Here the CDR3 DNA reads TGTGCCAGCAGCGCCTTCGTGAGGGGAGGTACCGGGGAGCTGTTTTTT.

The DNA for the CDR3 is TGCGCCAGCAGCTTAGGACCTAGCGGGGACACCGGGGAGCTGTTTTTT. Its protein is CASSLGPSGDTGELFF. The genes are TRBV5-1 and TRBJ2-2; 9 bases line up with TRBD2. Per germline, CDR1 SGHRS and CDR2 YFSETQ. The CDR3 has 16 residues. The V gene end was trimmed by 2 bases and the J gene end by 3 bases; junction bases not matched to a gene: 5.

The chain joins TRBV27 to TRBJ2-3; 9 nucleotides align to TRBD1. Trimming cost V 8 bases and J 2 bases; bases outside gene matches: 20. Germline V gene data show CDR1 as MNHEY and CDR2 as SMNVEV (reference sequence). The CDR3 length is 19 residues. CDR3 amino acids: CASHGQGYSVVVPTDTQYF. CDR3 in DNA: TGTGCCAGCCACGGACAGGGGTATTCAGTCGTCGTCCCCACAGATACGCAGTATTTT.

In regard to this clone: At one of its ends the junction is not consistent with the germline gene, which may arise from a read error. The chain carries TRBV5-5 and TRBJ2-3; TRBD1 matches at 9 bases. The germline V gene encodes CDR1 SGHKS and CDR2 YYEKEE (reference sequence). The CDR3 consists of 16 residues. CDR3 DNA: TGTGCCAGCAGTTTGGGAGGGACAGGGAACACAGATACGCAGTATTTT. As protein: CASSLGGTGNTDTQYF.

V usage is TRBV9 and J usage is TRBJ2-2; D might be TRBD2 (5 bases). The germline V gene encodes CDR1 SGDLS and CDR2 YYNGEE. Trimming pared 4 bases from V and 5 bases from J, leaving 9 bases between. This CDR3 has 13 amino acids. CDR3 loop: CASSPRGTGELFF. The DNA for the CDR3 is TGTGCCAGCAGCCCTAGAGGGACCGGGGAGCTGTTTTTT.

CDR3 sequence: CASSGDYRVDTQYF. CDR3 nucleotide sequence: TGTGCCAGCAGTGGGGACTATAGGGTAGATACGCAGTATTTT. The chain has TRBV2 and TRBJ2-3, with TRBD2 matching over 7 bases. CDR1 SNHLY and CDR2 FYNNEI come from the germline V gene. Losses at the gene ends were 4 bases for V and 5 bases for J; bases not matched to a gene: 6. This CDR3 is built from 14 residues.

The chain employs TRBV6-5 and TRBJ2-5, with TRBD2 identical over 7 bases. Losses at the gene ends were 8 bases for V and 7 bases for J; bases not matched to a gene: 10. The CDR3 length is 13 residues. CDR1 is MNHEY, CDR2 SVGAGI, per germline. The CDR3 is CASSGGGRGTQYF. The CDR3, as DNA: TGTGCCAGCTCTGGCGGGGGTCGGGGGACCCAGTACTTC.

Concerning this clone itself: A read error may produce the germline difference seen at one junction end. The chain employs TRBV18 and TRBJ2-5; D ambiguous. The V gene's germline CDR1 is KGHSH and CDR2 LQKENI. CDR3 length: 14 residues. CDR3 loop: CASSPPRYQEIQYF. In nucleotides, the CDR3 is TGTGCCAGCTCACCACCGCGGTACCAAGAGATCCAGTACTTC.

CDR3 region: CASSQEIGRANEKLFF. The CDR3, as DNA: TGTGCCAGCAGCCAAGAAATCGGGAGGGCTAATGAAAAACTGTTTTTT. The V call is TRBV3-1 (or the pseudogene TRBV3-2), the J call TRBJ1-4; D is ambiguous. V was clipped by 0 bases and J by 3 bases, with 11 bases between them. The germline gives CDR1 LGHDT, CDR2 YNNKEL (reference sequence). CDR3 length equals 16 residues.

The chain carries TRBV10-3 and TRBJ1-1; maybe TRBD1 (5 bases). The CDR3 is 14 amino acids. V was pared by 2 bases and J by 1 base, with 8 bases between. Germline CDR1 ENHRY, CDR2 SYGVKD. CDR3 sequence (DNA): TGTGCCATCAGTGAGGGCAGGGAGAACACTGAAGCTTTCTTT. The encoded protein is CAISEGRENTEAFF.

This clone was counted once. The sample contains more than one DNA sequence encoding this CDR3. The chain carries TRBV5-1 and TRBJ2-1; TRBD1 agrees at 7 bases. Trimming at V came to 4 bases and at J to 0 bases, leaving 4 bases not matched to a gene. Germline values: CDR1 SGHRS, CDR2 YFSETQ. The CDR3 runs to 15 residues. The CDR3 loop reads CASSLGQTSYNEQFF. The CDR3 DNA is TGCGCCAGCAGCCTGGGACAGACCTCCTACAATGAGCAGTTCTTC.

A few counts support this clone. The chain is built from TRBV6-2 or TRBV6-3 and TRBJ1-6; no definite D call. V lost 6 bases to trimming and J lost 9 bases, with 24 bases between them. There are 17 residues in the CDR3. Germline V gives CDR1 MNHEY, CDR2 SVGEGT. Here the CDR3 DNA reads TGTGCCAGCAGCCCTGAGGAGGGCCCTGGACCCATTTCACCCCTCCACTTT. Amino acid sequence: CASSPEEGPGPISPLHF.

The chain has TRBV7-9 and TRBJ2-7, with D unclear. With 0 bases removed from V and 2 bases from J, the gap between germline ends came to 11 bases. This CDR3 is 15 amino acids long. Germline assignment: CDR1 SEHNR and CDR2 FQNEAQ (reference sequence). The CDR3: CASSLAPTGAYEQYF. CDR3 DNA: TGTGCCAGCAGCTTAGCCCCGACTGGAGCCTACGAGCAGTACTTC.

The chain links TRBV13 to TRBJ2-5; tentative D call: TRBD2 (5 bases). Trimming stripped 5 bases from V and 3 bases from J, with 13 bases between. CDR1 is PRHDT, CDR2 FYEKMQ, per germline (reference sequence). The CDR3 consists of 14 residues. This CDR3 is CASSEEGAEETQYF. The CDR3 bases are TGTGCCAGCAGCGAAGAGGGCGCGGAAGAGACCCAGTACTTC.

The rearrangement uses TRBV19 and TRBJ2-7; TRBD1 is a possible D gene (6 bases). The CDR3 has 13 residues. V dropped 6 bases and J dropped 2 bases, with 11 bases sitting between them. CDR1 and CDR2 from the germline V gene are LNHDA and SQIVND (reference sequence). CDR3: CASSAGQPYEQYF. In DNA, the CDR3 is TGTGCCAGTAGCGCAGGACAGCCCTACGAGCAGTACTTC. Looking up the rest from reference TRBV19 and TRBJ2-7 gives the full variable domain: DGGITQSPKYLFRKEGQNVTLSCEQNLNHDAMYWYRQDPGQGLRLIYYSQIVNDFQKGDIAEGYSVSREKKESFPLTVTSAQKNPTAFYLCASSAGQPYEQYFGPGTRLTVT.

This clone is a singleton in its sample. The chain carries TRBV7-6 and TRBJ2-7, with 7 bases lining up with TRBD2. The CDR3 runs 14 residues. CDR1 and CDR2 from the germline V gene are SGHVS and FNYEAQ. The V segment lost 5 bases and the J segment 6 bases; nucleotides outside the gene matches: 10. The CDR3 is CASSRTEASGEQYF. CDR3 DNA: TGTGCCAGCAGCCGCACGGAGGCTAGCGGCGAGCAGTACTTC. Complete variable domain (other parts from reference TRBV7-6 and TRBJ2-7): GAGVSQSPRYKVTKRGQDVALRCDPISGHVSLYWYRQALGQGPEFLTYFNYEAQQDKSGLPNDRFSAERPEGSISTLTIQRTEQRDSAMYRCASSRTEASGEQYFGPGTRLTVT.